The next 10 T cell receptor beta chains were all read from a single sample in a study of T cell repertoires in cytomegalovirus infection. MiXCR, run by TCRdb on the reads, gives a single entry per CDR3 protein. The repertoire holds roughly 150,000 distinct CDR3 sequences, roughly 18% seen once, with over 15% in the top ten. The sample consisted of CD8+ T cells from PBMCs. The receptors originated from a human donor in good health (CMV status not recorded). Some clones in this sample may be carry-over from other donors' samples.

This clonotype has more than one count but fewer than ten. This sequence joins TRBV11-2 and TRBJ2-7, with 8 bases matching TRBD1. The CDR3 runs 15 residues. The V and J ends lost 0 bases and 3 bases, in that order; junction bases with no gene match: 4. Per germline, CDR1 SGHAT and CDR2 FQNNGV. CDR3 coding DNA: TGTGCCAGCAGCTTAGAACAGGGGGAACGCTACGAGCAGTACTTC. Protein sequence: CASSLEQGERYEQYF.

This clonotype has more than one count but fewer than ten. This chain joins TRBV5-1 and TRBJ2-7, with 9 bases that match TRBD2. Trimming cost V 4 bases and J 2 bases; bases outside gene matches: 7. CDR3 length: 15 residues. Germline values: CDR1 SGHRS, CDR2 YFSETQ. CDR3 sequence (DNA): TGCGCCAGCAGCCCCGGCAGCGGGGGGACCTACGAGCAGTACTTC. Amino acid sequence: CASSPGSGGTYEQYF.

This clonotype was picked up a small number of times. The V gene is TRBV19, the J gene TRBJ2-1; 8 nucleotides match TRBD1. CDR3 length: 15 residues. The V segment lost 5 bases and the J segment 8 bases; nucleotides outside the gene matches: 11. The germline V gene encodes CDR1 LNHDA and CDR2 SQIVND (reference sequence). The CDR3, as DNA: TGTGCCAGTAGTTTACTGGGACAGGTTATCGATGAGCAGTTCTTC. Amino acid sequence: CASSLLGQVIDEQFF.

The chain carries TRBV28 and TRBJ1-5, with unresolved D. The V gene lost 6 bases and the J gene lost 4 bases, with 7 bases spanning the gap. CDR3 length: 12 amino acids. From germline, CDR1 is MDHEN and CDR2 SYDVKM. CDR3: CASSSWNQPQHF. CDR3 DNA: TGTGCCAGCAGCTCGTGGAATCAGCCCCAGCATTTT.

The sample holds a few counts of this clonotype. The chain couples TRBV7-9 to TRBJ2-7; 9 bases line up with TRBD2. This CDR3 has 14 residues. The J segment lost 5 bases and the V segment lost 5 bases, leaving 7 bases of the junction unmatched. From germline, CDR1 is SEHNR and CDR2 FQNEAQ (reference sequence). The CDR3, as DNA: TGTGCCAGCAGCCCAGGGACTAGCAGAGACGAGCAGTACTTC. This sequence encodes CASSPGTSRDEQYF.

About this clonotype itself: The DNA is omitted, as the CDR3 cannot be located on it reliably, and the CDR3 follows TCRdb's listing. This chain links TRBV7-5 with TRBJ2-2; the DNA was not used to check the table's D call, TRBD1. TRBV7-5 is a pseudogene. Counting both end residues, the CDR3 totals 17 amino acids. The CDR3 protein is CISVPEAYRGQTGELFF.

CDR3 amino acids: CASSQGQGGPYEQYF. As DNA, the CDR3 is TGTGCCAGCAGCCAAGGGCAGGGGGGTCCCTACGAGCAGTACTTC. The chain carries TRBV14 and TRBJ2-7; TRBD1 is a possible D gene (7 bases). The V end was cut by 1 base, the J end by 2 bases, with 12 bases between. CDR3 length: 15 residues. Germline V lookup: CDR1 SGHDN, CDR2 FVKESK. Full variable domain (rest looked up from reference TRBV14 and TRBJ2-7): EAGVTQFPSHSVIEKGQTVTLRCDPISGHDNLYWYRRVMGKEIKFLLHFVKESKQDESGMPNNRFLAERTGGTYSTLKVQPAELEDSGVYFCASSQGQGGPYEQYFGPGTRLTVT.

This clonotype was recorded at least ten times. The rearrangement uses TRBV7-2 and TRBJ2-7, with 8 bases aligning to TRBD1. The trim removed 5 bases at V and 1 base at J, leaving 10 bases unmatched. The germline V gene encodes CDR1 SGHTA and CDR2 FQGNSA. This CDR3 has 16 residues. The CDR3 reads CASSLTDRALSYEQYF. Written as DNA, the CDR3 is TGTGCCAGCAGCCTTACGGACAGGGCGCTTTCCTACGAGCAGTACTTC.

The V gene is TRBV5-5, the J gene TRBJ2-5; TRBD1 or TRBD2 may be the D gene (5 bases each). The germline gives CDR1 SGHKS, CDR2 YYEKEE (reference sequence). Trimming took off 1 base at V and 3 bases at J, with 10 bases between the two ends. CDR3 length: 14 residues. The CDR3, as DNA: TGTGCCAGCAGCTTGAAGGGGCGGGAAGAGACCCAGTACTTC. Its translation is CASSLKGREETQYF.

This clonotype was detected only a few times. The CDR3 loop reads CASSLGAHFNFEQYF. The CDR3 nucleotides are TGTGCCAGCAGCTTAGGGGCTCACTTCAACTTCGAGCAGTACTTC. The chain combines TRBV7-6 with TRBJ2-7; D is uncertain. Germline V lookup: CDR1 SGHVS, CDR2 FNYEAQ. The CDR3 loop spans 15 amino acids. V was shortened by 1 base and J by 6 bases, with 16 bases between the two germline ends.